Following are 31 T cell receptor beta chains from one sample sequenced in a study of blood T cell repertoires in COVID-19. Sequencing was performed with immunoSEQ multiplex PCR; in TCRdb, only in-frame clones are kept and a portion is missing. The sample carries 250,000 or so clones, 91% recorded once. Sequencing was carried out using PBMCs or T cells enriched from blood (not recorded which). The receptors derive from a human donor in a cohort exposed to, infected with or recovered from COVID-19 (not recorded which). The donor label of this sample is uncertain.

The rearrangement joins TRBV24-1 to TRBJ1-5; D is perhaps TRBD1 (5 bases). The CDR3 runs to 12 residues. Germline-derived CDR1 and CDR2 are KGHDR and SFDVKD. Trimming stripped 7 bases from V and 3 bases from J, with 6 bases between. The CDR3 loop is CATSRDNQPQHF. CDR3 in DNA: TGTGCCACCAGCAGGGACAATCAGCCCCAGCATTTT.

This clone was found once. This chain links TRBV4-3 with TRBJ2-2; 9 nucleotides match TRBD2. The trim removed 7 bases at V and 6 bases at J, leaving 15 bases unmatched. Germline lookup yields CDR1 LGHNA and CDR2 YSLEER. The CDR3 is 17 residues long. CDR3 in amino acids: CASTKSAGTSIAGELFF. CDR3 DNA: TGCGCCAGCACCAAAAGCGCCGGGACTAGCATCGCCGGGGAGCTGTTTTTT.

CDR3 sequence reads: CASSLAGLAGNEQFF. CDR3 nucleotide sequence: TGTGCCAGCAGCTTAGCAGGACTAGCGGGGAACGAGCAGTTCTTC. The chain joins TRBV11-1 to TRBJ2-1; the match to TRBD2 covers 12 bases. J lost 10 bases, V lost 0 bases, and 4 bases had no gene match. The CDR3 runs 15 residues. CDR1 is SGHAT and CDR2 is FQDESV in the germline V gene (reference sequence).

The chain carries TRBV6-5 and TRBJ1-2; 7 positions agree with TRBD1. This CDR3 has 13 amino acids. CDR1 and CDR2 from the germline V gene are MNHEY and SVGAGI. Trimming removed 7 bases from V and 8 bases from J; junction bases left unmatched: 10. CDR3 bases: TGTGCCAGCACCCCGCGGACAGGCGCCGGCTACACCTTC. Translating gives CASTPRTGAGYTF.

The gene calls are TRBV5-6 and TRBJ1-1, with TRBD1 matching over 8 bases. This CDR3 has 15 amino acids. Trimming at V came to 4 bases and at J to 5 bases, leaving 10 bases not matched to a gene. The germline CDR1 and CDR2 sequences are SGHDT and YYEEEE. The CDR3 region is CASSVPRQGPTEAFF. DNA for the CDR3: TGTGCCAGCAGCGTCCCGAGACAGGGGCCGACTGAAGCTTTCTTT.

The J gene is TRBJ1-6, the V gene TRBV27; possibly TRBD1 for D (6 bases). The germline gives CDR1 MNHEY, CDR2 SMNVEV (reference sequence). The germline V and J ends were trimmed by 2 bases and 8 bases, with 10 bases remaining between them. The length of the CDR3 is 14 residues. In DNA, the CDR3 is TGTGCCAGCAGTTTACAGGGGCTTTATTCACCCCTCCACTTT. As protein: CASSLQGLYSPLHF.

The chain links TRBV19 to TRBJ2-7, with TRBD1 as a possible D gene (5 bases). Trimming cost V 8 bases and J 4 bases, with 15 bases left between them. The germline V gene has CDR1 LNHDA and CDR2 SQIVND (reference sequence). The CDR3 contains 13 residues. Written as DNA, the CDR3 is TGTGCCAGTGGACAAGGGATGGAGTACGAGCAGTACTTC. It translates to CASGQGMEYEQYF.

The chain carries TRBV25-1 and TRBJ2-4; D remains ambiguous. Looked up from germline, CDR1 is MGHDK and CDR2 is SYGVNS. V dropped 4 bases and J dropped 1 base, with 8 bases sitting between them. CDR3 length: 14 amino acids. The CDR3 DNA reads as TGTGCCAGCAGTGCCGCCGGGGCCAAAAACATTCAGTACTTC. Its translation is CASSAAGAKNIQYF.

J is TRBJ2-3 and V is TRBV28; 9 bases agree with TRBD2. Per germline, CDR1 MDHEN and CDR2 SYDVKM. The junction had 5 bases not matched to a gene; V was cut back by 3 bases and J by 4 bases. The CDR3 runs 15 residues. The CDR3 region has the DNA TGTGCCAGCAGTTTGGAAAGCGGGGGGTCAGATACGCAGTATTTT. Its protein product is CASSLESGGSDTQYF.

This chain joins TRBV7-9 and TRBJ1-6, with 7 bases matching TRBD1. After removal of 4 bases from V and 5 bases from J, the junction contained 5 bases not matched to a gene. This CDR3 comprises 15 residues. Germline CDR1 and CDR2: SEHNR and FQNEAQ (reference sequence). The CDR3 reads CASSSGDRNNSPLHF. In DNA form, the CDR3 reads TGTGCCAGCAGCTCCGGGGACAGAAATAATTCACCCCTCCACTTT.

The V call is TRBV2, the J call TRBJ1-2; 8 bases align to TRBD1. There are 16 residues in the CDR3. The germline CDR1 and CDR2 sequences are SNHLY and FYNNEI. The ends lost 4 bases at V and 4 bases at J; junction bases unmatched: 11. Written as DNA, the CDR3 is TGTGCCAGCAGTGCACCCCCGGGACAGGCTTCCTATGGCTACACCTTC. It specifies CASSAPPGQASYGYTF.

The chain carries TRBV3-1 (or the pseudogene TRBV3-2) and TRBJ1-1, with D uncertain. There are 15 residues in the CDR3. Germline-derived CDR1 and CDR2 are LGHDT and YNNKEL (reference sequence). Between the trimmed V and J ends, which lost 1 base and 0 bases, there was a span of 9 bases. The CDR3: CASSQGAAMNTEAFF. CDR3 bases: TGTGCCAGCAGCCAAGGGGCCGCGATGAACACTGAAGCTTTCTTT.

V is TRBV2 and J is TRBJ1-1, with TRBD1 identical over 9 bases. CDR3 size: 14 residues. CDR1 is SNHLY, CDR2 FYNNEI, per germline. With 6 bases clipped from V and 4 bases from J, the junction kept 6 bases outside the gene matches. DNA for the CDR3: TGTGCCAGCAGCGTCGGACAGGGGCTCACTGAAGCTTTCTTT. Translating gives CASSVGQGLTEAFF.

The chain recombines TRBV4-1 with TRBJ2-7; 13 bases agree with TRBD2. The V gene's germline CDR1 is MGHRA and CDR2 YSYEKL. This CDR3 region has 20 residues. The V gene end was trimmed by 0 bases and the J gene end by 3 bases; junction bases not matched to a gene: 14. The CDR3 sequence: CASSQDVLSGLAGEFYEQYF. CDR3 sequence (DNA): TGCGCCAGCAGCCAAGATGTCTTAAGCGGACTAGCGGGGGAGTTCTACGAGCAGTACTTC.

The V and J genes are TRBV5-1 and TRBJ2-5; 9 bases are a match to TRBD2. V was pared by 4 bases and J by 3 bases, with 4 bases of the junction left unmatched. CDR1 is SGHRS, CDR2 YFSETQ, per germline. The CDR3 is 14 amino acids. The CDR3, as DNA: TGCGCCAGCAGCACTGCTAGCGGGGAAGAGACCCAGTACTTC. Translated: CASSTASGEETQYF.

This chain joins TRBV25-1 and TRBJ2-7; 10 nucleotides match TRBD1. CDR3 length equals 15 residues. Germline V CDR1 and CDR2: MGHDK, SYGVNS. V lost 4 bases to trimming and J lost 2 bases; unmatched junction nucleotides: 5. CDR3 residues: CASSGGQGVPYEQYF. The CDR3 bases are TGTGCCAGCAGTGGTGGACAGGGGGTTCCCTACGAGCAGTACTTC.

The CDR3: CASSGQGASTEAFF. The CDR3 DNA reads TGTGCCAGCAGCGGACAGGGGGCCAGCACTGAAGCTTTCTTT. J is TRBJ1-1 and V is TRBV11-2; 11 positions match TRBD1. CDR3 length: 14 residues. The germline V gene has CDR1 SGHAT and CDR2 FQNNGV. Unmatched junction bases numbered 3, after V lost 5 bases and J lost 4 bases.

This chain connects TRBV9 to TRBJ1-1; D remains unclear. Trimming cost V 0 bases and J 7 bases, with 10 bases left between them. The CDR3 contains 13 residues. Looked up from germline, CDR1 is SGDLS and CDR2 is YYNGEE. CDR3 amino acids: CASSVEWSGEAFF. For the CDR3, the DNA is TGTGCCAGCAGCGTAGAGTGGTCGGGTGAAGCTTTCTTT.

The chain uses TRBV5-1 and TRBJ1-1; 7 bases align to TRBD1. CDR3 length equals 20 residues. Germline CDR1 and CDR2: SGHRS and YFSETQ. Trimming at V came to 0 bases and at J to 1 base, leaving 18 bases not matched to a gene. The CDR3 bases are TGCGCCAGCAGCTTGGATGGAGTCCTGCAGGGGGATGTGAAGAACACTGAAGCTTTCTTT. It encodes CASSLDGVLQGDVKNTEAFF.

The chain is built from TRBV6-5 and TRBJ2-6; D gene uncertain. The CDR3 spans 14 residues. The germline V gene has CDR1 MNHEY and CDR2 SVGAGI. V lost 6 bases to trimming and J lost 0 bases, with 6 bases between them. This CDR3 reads CASSRNSGANVLTF. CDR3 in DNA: TGTGCCAGCAGCCGTAACTCTGGGGCCAACGTCCTGACTTTC.

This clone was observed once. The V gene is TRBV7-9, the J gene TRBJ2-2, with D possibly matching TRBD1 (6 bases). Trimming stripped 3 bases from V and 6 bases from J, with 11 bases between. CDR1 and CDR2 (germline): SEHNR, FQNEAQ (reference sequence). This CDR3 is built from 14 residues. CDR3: CASSFQDRSGELFF. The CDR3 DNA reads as TGTGCCAGCAGCTTTCAGGACAGATCCGGGGAGCTGTTTTTT.

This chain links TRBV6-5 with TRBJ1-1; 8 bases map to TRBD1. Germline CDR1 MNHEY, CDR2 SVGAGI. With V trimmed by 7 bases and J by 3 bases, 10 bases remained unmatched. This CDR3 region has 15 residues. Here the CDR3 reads CASTQARTGHTEAFF. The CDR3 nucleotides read TGTGCCAGCACCCAGGCCAGGACAGGGCACACTGAAGCTTTCTTT.

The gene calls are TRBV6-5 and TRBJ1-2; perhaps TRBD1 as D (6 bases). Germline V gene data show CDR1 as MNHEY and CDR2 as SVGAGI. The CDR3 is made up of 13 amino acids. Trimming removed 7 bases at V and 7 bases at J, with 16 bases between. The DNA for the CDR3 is TGTGCCAGCACAGGGGCCCGGGGGGGTGGCTACACCTTC. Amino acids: CASTGARGGGYTF.

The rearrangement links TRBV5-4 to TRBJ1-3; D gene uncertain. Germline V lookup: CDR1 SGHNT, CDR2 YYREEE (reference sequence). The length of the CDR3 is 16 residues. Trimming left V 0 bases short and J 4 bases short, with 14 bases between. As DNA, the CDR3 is TGTGCCAGCAGCTTGGGACGGAGGCCAACGGGAAACACCATATATTTT. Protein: CASSLGRRPTGNTIYF.

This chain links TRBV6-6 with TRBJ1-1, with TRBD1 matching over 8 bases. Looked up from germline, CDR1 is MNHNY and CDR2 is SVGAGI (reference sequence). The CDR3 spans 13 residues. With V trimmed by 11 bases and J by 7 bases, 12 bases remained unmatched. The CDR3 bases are TGTGCCTCTCGGAGGGGACAGGCCCTTGAAGCTTTCTTT. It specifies CASRRGQALEAFF.

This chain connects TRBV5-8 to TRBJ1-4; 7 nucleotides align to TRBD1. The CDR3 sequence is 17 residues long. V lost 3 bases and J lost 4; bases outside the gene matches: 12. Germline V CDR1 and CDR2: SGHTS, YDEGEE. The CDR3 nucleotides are TGTGCCAGCAGCTCCCTTACCACAGGGGACCTTAATGAAAAACTGTTTTTT. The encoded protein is CASSSLTTGDLNEKLFF. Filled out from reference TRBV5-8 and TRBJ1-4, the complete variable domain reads EAGVTQSPTHLIKTRGQQATLRCSPISGHTSVYWYQQALGLGLQFLLWYDEGEERNRGNFPPRFSGRQFPNYSSELNVNALELEDSALYLCASSSLTTGDLNEKLFFGSGTQLSVL.

DNA for the CDR3: TGTGCCACTATAAACCTCAAAAACGGGACAGCTAACTATGGCTACACCTTC. Translating it yields CATINLKNGTANYGYTF. The gene calls are TRBV19 and TRBJ1-2, with 7 bases aligning to TRBD1. Losses at the gene ends were 10 bases for V and 0 bases for J; bases not matched to a gene: 17. CDR1 is LNHDA and CDR2 is SQIVND in the germline V gene (reference sequence). This CDR3 comprises 17 residues. The entire variable domain, with the rest obtained from reference TRBV19 and TRBJ1-2, is as follows: DGGITQSPKYLFRKEGQNVTLSCEQNLNHDAMYWYRQDPGQGLRLIYYSQIVNDFQKGDIAEGYSVSREKKESFPLTVTSAQKNPTAFYLCATINLKNGTANYGYTFGSGTRLTVV.

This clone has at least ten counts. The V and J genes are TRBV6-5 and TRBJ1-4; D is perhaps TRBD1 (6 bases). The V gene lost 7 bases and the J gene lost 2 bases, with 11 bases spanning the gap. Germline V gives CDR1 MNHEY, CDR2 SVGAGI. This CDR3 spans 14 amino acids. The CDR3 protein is CASMQGNTNEKLFF. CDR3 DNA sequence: TGTGCCAGCATGCAGGGGAACACTAATGAAAAACTGTTTTTT.

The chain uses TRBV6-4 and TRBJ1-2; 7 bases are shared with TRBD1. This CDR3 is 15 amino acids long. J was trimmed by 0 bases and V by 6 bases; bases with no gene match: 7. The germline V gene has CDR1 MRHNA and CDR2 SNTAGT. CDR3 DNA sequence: TGTGCCAGCAGCCGGGACAGCGCAGCTAACTATGGCTACACCTTC. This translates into CASSRDSAANYGYTF.

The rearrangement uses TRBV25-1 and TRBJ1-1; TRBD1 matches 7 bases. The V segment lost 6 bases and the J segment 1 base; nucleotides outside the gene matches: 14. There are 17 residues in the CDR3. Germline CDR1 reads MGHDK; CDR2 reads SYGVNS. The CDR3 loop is CASRLAIGGQKNTEAFF. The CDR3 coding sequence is TGTGCCAGCAGATTGGCCATCGGGGGACAGAAGAACACTGAAGCTTTCTTT.

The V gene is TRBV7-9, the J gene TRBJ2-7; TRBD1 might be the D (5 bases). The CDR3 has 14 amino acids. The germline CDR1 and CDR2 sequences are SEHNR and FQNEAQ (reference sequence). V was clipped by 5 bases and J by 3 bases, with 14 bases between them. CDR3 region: CASSPDSRVYEQYF. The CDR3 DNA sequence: TGTGCCAGCAGCCCAGATTCCAGGGTCTACGAGCAGTACTTC.